This TCR beta chain was captured by sequencing in a study of shared clonotypes between healthy human individuals. Study observations and caveats: Clonotype sharing among donors was expected to depend on sequencing depth. Naive subsets usually exceeded memory subsets in estimated richness.

Across several immunoSEQ plates, the genomic DNA of each subset was split evenly. The sorted-subset replicate PCRs were given around 0.2 ug DNA, which is tens of thousands of T cell genomes. The method was immunoSEQ multiplex PCR; TCRdb's version includes in-frame clones alone and lacks a portion of them. This sample yields around 2,000,000 clones, of which less than 95% are seen a single time; roughly 1% belongs to the top ten. Notes on this clone: Its matching antigen is unknown.

This CDR3 has 15 amino acids. Trimming stripped 3 bases from V and 2 bases from J, with 11 bases between. Per germline, CDR1 SNHLY and CDR2 FYNNEI. CD45RO negativity and positive selection for CCR7 defined naive CD8 cells, a population that excluded terminally differentiated effector memory CD45RA+ cells. Sample: naive CD8+ T cells sorted from blood. The receptor comes from a man aged 18 to 30 in good health. The chain combines TRBV2 with TRBJ2-1; TRBD2 might be the D (7 bases). This CDR3 reads CASSDGGGPYNEQFF. CDR3 sequence (DNA): TGTGCCAGCAGTGATGGGGGGGGCCCCTACAATGAGCAGTTCTTC.